This is a list of T cell receptor beta chains from one sample in a study of CD8 T cells in ankylosing spondylitis. TCRdb called the 5' RACE reads again in MiXCR, with one record for every CDR3 protein. In the table there are 450,000 to 550,000 distinct CDR3 sequences, approximately 5% of which are singletons. The sample taken for sequencing was blood, either unsorted or a sorted T cell fraction (not recorded which). These receptors came from a male donor with ankylosing spondylitis. The conserved cysteine and the conserved F or W are not part of the CDR3 here. The order of the fields is V gene, J gene, CDR3 length, CDR3 protein.

TRBV4-1	TRBJ2-6	13	ASSRVISGANVLT
TRBV28	TRBJ1-2	12	ASSFGQGVNGYT
TRBV7-9	TRBJ2-3	9	ASSPPDTQY
TRBV20-1	TRBJ2-4	9	SARDRNIQY
TRBV18	TRBJ2-3	13	ASSPRAALTDTQY
TRBV5-1	TRBJ1-1	11	ASSPFMNTEAF
TRBV28	TRBJ1-1	11	ASSTWSLGGAF
TRBV15	TRBJ1-2	11	ATSRDRGLGYT
TRBV5-1	TRBJ2-5	14	ASSLQGLGYQETQY
TRBV24-1	TRBJ2-1	13	ATGDSGRAYNEQF